These 3 T cell receptor beta chains came from one sample sequenced in a study of sequential checkpoint blockade in melanoma. Treatment reported: randomized to nivolumab then ipilimumab (arm A) or the reverse (arm B). Generated by immunoSEQ multiplex PCR, the TCRdb table keeps only in-frame clones and is missing some. The repertoire includes about 40,000 clones, roughly 85% of them detected once, and about 12% sits in the top ten. Source: CD8+ T cells sorted from blood (inferred from file names), taken from a patient given nivolumab and ipilimumab in sequence. The receptors were gathered from a human donor with melanoma.

CDR3 sequence: CASSIPPGWNGYTF. In DNA, the CDR3 is TGTGCCAGTAGTATACCCCCAGGGTGGAATGGCTACACCTTC. The J gene is TRBJ1-2, the V gene TRBV19, with a possible D match to TRBD1 (5 bases). V lost 2 bases to trimming and J lost 6 bases, with 13 bases between them. In germline, CDR1 is LNHDA, CDR2 SQIVND (reference sequence). The CDR3 runs 14 residues. The full variable domain, completed using reference TRBV19 and TRBJ1-2, is DGGITQSPKYLFRKEGQNVTLSCEQNLNHDAMYWYRQDPGQGLRLIYYSQIVNDFQKGDIAEGYSVSREKKESFPLTVTSAQKNPTAFYLCASSIPPGWNGYTFGSGTRLTVV.

The chain has TRBV6-5 and TRBJ2-7, with a possible D match to TRBD2 (5 bases). Germline-derived CDR1 and CDR2 are MNHEY and SVGAGI. V gave up 5 bases and J gave up 7 bases, with 12 bases separating them. The CDR3 is made up of 12 amino acids. The CDR3 loop is CASSDGRREQYV. In DNA, the CDR3 is TGTGCCAGCAGTGACGGACGGAGGGAGCAGTACGTC.

This chain connects TRBV29-1 to TRBJ2-1, with 7 nucleotides matching TRBD2. This CDR3 contains 14 residues. Looked up from germline, CDR1 is SQVTM and CDR2 is ANQGSEA. V dropped 8 bases and J dropped 0; count of bases not matched to a gene: 7. The DNA for the CDR3 is TGCAGCACTAGCGTCGTCCTCTCCTACAATGAGCAGTTCTTC. This codes for CSTSVVLSYNEQFF.